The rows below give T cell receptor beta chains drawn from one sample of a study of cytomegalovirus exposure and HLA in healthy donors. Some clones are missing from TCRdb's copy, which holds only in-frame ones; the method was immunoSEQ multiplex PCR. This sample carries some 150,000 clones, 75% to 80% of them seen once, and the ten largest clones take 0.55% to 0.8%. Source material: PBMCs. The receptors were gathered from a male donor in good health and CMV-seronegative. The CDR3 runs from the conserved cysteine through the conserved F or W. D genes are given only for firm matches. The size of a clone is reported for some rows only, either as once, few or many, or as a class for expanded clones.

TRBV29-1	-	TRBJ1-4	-	CSVSGADEKLFF	TGCAGCGTCTCTGGGGCGGATGAAAAACTGTTTTTT
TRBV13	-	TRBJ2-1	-	CASSLGGGYNEQFF	TGTGCCAGCAGCTTAGGCGGGGGATACAATGAGCAGTTCTTC
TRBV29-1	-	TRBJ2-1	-	CSVDRPGTLNNEQFF	TGCAGCGTTGATCGTCCCGGGACTCTGAACAATGAGCAGTTCTTC
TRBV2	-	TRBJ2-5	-	CASSEDGAWETQYF	TGTGCCAGCAGTGAAGACGGAGCCTGGGAGACCCAGTACTTC
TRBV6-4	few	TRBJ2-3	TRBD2	CASSDSSGGPEYF	TGTGCCAGCAGTGACTCTTCGGGGGGGCCCGAGTATTTT
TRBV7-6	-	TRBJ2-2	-	CASSPKTEGLFF	TGTGCCAGCAGCCCCAAGACTGAGGGGCTGTTTTTT
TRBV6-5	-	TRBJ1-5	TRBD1	CASSGSGTGGQPQHF	TGTGCCAGCAGTGGTTCCGGGACAGGGGGTCAGCCCCAGCATTTT
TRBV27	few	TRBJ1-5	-	CASSLSSGTANQPQHF	TGTGCCAGCAGTTTATCGAGCGGGACGGCGAATCAGCCCCAGCATTTT
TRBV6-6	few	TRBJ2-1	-	CASSYGHYNEQFF	TGTGCCAGCAGTTACGGGCACTACAATGAGCAGTTCTTC
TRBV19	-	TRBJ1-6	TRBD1	CASRSGTGVHLSNSPLHF	TGTGCCAGTAGGTCCGGGACAGGGGTTCATCTCTCTAATTCACCCCTCCACTTT
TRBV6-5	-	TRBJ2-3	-	CASSYSVQGTDTQYF	TGTGCCAGCAGTTACTCTGTCCAGGGTACAGATACGCAGTATTTT
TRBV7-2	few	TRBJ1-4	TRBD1	CASSPTGTVVNEKLFF	TGTGCCAGCAGCCCCACAGGGACAGTGGTTAATGAAAAACTGTTTTTT
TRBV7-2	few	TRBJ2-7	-	CASSSDGSSYEQYF	TGTGCCAGCAGCTCTGACGGGAGCTCCTACGAGCAGTACTTC
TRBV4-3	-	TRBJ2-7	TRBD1	CASSQSDRGGEQYF	TGCGCCAGCAGCCAATCCGACAGGGGTGGAGAGCAGTACTTC
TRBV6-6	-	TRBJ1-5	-	CASSWPDIDSNQPQHF	TGTGCCAGCAGCTGGCCGGACATCGATAGCAATCAGCCCCAGCATTTT
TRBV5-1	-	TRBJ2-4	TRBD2	CASSSTSGIGKNIQYF	TGCGCCAGCAGTTCGACTAGCGGGATTGGCAAAAACATTCAGTACTTC
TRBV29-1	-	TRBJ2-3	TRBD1	CSSDRGTDTQYF	TGCAGCTCGGACAGGGGCACAGATACGCAGTATTTT
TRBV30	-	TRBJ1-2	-	CAWSTSGTSNTF	TGTGCCTGGAGTACCTCCGGGACATCCAATACCTTC
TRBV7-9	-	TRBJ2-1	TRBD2	CSSSYPGTSGRAVNEQFF	TGTTCCAGCAGCTACCCCGGGACTAGCGGGAGGGCCGTTAATGAGCAGTTCTTC
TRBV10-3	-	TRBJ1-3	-	CAISESPMSSGNTIYF	TGTGCCATCAGTGAGTCCCCGATGAGCTCTGGAAACACCATATATTTT
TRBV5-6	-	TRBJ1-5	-	CASSFGNQPQHF	TGTGCCAGCAGCTTCGGGAATCAGCCCCAGCATTTT
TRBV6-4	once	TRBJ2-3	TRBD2	CASSLAGDTDTQYF	TGTGCCAGCAGTTTAGCGGGGGACACAGATACGCAGTATTTT
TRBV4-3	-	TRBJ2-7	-	CASSQEPAEAYEQYF	TGCGCCAGCAGCCAAGAGCCAGCGGAGGCCTACGAGCAGTACTTC
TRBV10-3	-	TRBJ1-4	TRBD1	CAISESPGDSNEKLFF	TGTGCCATCAGTGAGTCCCCGGGGGACAGTAATGAAAAACTGTTTTTT
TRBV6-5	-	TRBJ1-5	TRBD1	CASSPTGVNQPQHF	TGTGCCAGCAGCCCGACAGGGGTAAATCAGCCCCAGCATTTT
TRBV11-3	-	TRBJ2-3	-	CASSLPPDTQYF	TGTGCCAGCAGCCTCCCCCCAGATACGCAGTATTTT
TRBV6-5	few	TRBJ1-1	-	CASSLRQNTEAFF	TGTGCCAGCAGTCTCAGACAGAACACTGAAGCTTTCTTT
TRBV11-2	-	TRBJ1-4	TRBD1	CASSRGTGGEKLFF	TGTGCCAGCAGCCGGGGGACAGGGGGCGAAAAACTGTTTTTT
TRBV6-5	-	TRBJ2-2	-	CASSSPAGTGELFF	TGTGCCAGCAGTTCCCCGGCGGGCACCGGGGAGCTGTTTTTT
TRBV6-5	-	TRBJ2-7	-	CASSYSLDHLFYEQYF	TGTGCCAGCAGTTACTCCCTAGACCACCTATTCTACGAGCAGTACTTC
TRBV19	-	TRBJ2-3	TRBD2	CASSPRASGSSTDTQYF	TGTGCCAGTAGTCCCCGGGCTAGCGGGAGTTCAACAGATACGCAGTATTTT
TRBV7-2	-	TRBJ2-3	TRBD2	CASSLVAGVTDTQYF	TGTGCCAGCAGCTTAGTAGCGGGAGTCACAGATACGCAGTATTTT
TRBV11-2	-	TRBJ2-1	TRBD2	CASSLGGVAGVYNEQFF	TGTGCCAGCAGCTTAGGCGGAGTAGCGGGGGTATACAATGAGCAGTTCTTC
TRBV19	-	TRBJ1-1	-	CASTRHAEAFF	TGTGCCAGTACGCGTCACGCTGAAGCTTTCTTT
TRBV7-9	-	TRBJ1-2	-	CASSLERVGYTF	TGTGCCAGCAGCTTAGAGCGGGTGGGCTACACCTTC
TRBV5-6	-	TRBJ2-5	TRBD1	CASSVTGGEETQYF	TGTGCCAGCAGCGTGACAGGGGGCGAAGAGACCCAGTACTTC
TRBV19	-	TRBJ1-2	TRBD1	CASSLPPRTGYSYGYTF	TGTGCCAGTAGTCTTCCGCCCCGGACAGGGTACTCCTATGGCTACACCTTC
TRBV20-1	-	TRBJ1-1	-	CSARRGPEAFF	TGCAGTGCTAGGCGGGGGCCTGAAGCTTTCTTT
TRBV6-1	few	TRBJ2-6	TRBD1	CASSEDRLSSGANVLTF	TGTGCCAGCAGTGAGGACAGGTTAAGCTCTGGGGCCAACGTCCTGACTTTC
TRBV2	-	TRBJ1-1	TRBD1	CASMEAGQGVTEAFF	TGTGCCAGCATGGAGGCGGGACAGGGCGTCACTGAAGCTTTCTTT
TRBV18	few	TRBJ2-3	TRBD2	CASSPSGGTDTQYF	TGTGCCAGCTCACCAAGCGGGGGCACAGATACGCAGTATTTT
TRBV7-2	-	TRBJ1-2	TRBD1	CASSDRGTVGYTF	TGTGCCAGCTCGGACAGGGGAACGGTTGGCTACACCTTC
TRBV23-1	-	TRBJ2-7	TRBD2	CASSQSEARLAGVPYEQYF	TGCGCCAGCAGTCAATCGGAAGCCCGACTAGCGGGGGTCCCCTACGAGCAGTACTTC
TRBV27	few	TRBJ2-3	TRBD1	CASSLDAIQGVEDTQYF	TGTGCCAGCAGTCTAGACGCGATACAGGGGGTGGAAGATACGCAGTATTTT
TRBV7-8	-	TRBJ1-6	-	CASSLDGTPYNSPLHF	TGTGCCAGCAGCTTAGACGGGACACCGTATAATTCACCCCTCCACTTT
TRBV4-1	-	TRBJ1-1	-	CASSQGGGALGNTEAFF	TGCGCCAGCAGCCAAGGCGGAGGGGCGTTGGGAAACACTGAAGCTTTCTTT
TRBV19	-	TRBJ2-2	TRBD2	CASKGLDHTGELFF	TGTGCCAGTAAGGGACTAGATCACACCGGGGAGCTGTTTTTT
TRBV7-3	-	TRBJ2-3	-	CANRRGAGAIRDTQYF	TGTGCCAACAGACGGGGGGCGGGAGCAATTAGGGATACGCAGTATTTT
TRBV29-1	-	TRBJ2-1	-	CSAPQGNEQFF	TGCAGCGCCCCCCAGGGCAATGAGCAGTTCTTC
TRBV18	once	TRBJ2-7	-	CASSPIVRDEQYF	TGTGCCAGCTCACCAATAGTCCGGGACGAGCAGTACTTC
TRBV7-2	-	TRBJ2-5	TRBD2	CASSLVLAGGQETQYF	TGTGCCAGCAGCTTGGTACTAGCGGGGGGCCAAGAGACCCAGTACTTC
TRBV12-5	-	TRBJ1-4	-	CASGLPLPRGEKLFF	TGTGCTAGTGGTTTACCCCTGCCACGAGGTGAAAAACTGTTTTTT